This TCR beta chain was captured in a study of early T cells in non-severe SARS-CoV-2 infection. TCRdb reprocessed the 5' RACE reads via MiXCR and lists one record per CDR3 protein. The table shows approximately 70,000 distinct CDR3 sequences, with 9.5% to 15% occurring only once. CDR3 length equals 14 residues. V was pared by 3 bases and J by 5 bases, with 13 bases between. From germline, CDR1 is SEHNR and CDR2 FQNEAQ (reference sequence). V usage is TRBV7-9 and J usage is TRBJ1-2; maybe TRBD1 (5 bases). Source: whole blood, taken at baseline. This receptor was identified in an adult who was a healthcare worker with PCR-confirmed SARS-CoV-2 infection or an uninfected control (not recorded which). This chain's CDR3 is CASSFRGEGYGYTF. The CDR3 bases are TGTGCCAGCAGCTTCAGAGGGGAGGGGTATGGCTACACCTTC.